Shown below are 32 T cell receptor beta chains from a single sample sequenced in a study of blood T cell repertoires in COVID-19. Clones were sequenced by immunoSEQ multiplex PCR, and TCRdb holds only the in-frame ones, with some missing. Among some 100,000 clones listed, approximately 90% were seen once. The sequenced material came from peripheral blood. These receptors came from a woman of 80 years or more with active COVID-19.

This rearrangement joins TRBV5-4 to TRBJ2-3, with 7 bases that match TRBD1. Trimming cost V 4 bases and J 7 bases; bases outside gene matches: 6. The CDR3 contains 13 residues. CDR1 is SGHNT, CDR2 YYREEE, per germline (reference sequence). The CDR3 loop reads CASSLGTVYTQYF. In DNA form, the CDR3 reads TGTGCCAGCAGCCTCGGGACAGTCTATACGCAGTATTTT.

This chain links TRBV14 with TRBJ2-7, with D possibly TRBD1 on 5 matching bases. The V gene lost 4 bases and the J gene lost 2 bases, with 15 bases spanning the gap. The CDR3 totals 15 residues. Germline CDR1 reads SGHDN; CDR2 reads FVKESK. The CDR3 DNA reads TGTGCCAGCAGCCCCCCCTGGGGCCACCCCTACGAGCAGTACTTC. It codes for CASSPPWGHPYEQYF.

This rearrangement joins TRBV9 to TRBJ2-2; D ambiguous. Deletions cut 0 bases from V and 4 bases from J, with 7 bases between. Per germline, CDR1 SGDLS and CDR2 YYNGEE. The CDR3 has 14 residues. The CDR3 loop reads CASSVASITGELFF. CDR3 in DNA: TGTGCCAGCAGCGTAGCGTCTATCACCGGGGAGCTGTTTTTT.

J is TRBJ1-1 and V is TRBV28; D remains unclear. The germline V gene has CDR1 MDHEN and CDR2 SYDVKM. This CDR3 contains 13 residues. V was trimmed by 4 bases and J by 11 bases, leaving 17 bases between them. The CDR3 loop is CASSSPNAEAAFF. The DNA for the CDR3 is TGTGCCAGCAGTTCCCCCAACGCGGAGGCCGCTTTCTTT.

With regard to this clone: Other DNA sequences within the sample encode an identical CDR3. The chain has TRBV5-1 and TRBJ2-7, with D maybe TRBD2 (5 bases). Germline V gene lookup returns CDR1 SGHRS and CDR2 YFSETQ. Trimming took 0 bases from V and 2 from J, leaving 6 bases between them. The CDR3 length is 13 residues. The CDR3 region is CASSLGGTYEQYF. CDR3 nucleotide sequence: TGCGCCAGCAGCTTGGGAGGGACCTACGAGCAGTACTTC.

The J gene is TRBJ2-3, the V gene TRBV7-2; 8 positions match TRBD2. J gave up 7 bases and V 3 bases, and 12 bases lay outside the gene matches. The CDR3 covers 16 residues. Germline values: CDR1 SGHTA, CDR2 FQGNSA. Here the CDR3 DNA reads TGTGCCAGCAGCTTCGTGAACGGGAGGGTAGGAAATACGCAGTATTTT. It encodes CASSFVNGRVGNTQYF.

The chain couples TRBV6-2 or TRBV6-3 to TRBJ1-5; D is uncertain. In germline, CDR1 is MNHEY, CDR2 SVGEGT. This CDR3 has 14 residues. The V and J ends lost 0 bases and 7 bases respectively, with 10 bases between them. CDR3 protein: CASSYSTRQQPQHF. The DNA of the CDR3 is TGTGCCAGCAGTTACTCGACACGACAACAGCCCCAGCATTTT.

The gene calls are TRBV5-6 and TRBJ2-7; unclear D gene. CDR3 length: 11 amino acids. Germline V gene lookup returns CDR1 SGHDT and CDR2 YYEEEE. V was shortened by 3 bases and J by 5 bases, with 6 bases between the two germline ends. CDR3: CASSSTNEQYF. The CDR3 coding sequence is TGTGCCAGCAGCTCTACTAACGAGCAGTACTTC. The variable domain in full, completed from reference TRBV5-6 and TRBJ2-7, reads DAGVTQSPTHLIKTRGQQVTLRCSPKSGHDTVSWYQQALGQGPQFIFQYYEEEERQRGNFPDRFSGHQFPNYSSELNVNALLLGDSALYLCASSSTNEQYFGPGTRLTVT.

This rearrangement joins TRBV28 to TRBJ2-7, with a tentative D call TRBD2 (5 bases). The CDR3 is 14 residues long. V was pared by 5 bases and J by 4 bases, with 15 bases between. Germline V gene data show CDR1 as MDHEN and CDR2 as SYDVKM. The CDR3 region has the DNA TGTGCCAGCAGTAGCATTGTACGGGGTTACGAGCAGTACTTC. Translation: CASSSIVRGYEQYF.

The chain combines TRBV19 with TRBJ1-5, with D possibly TRBD1 on 6 matching bases. Germline V gene lookup returns CDR1 LNHDA and CDR2 SQIVND (reference sequence). Trimming removed 7 bases from V and 0 bases from J, with 13 bases in between. The CDR3 runs 15 residues. The DNA for the CDR3 is TGTGCCAGTAAAACGGGACATTATAGCAATCAGCCCCAGCATTTT. Residues: CASKTGHYSNQPQHF.

This chain links TRBV28 with TRBJ1-4; TRBD1 matches 8 bases. Germline V gene lookup returns CDR1 MDHEN and CDR2 SYDVKM. This CDR3 comprises 14 residues. V lost 5 bases, J lost 8 bases, and 7 bases stayed unmatched. CDR3 sequence reads: CASSELGQGEKLFF. DNA of the CDR3: TGTGCCAGCAGTGAACTCGGACAGGGCGAAAAACTGTTTTTT.

V usage is TRBV27 and J usage is TRBJ2-4, with 8 bases that match TRBD1. Germline CDR1 MNHEY, CDR2 SMNVEV (reference sequence). The CDR3 consists of 13 residues. V was clipped by 5 bases and J by 9 bases; unmatched bases: 6. As DNA, the CDR3 is TGTGCCAGCAGTAGACAGGGGCAGGGCATTCAGTACTTC. Its translation: CASSRQGQGIQYF.

J is TRBJ2-7 and V is TRBV7-2; the match to TRBD2 covers 14 bases. The CDR3 is 19 residues long. Per germline, CDR1 SGHTA and CDR2 FQGNSA. With V trimmed by 4 bases and J by 0 bases, 11 bases remained unmatched. The CDR3 DNA reads as TGTGCCAGCAGCTCTGCGCTCTGGGGGACTAGCGGGGGCTCCTACGAGCAGTACTTC. This translates into CASSSALWGTSGGSYEQYF.

The rearrangement links TRBV18 to TRBJ1-2, with a weak D call TRBD1 (6 bases). There are 14 residues in the CDR3. CDR1 and CDR2 from the germline V gene are KGHSH and LQKENI. V lost 2 bases, J lost 8 bases, and 15 bases lay in between. The CDR3 coding sequence is TGTGCCAGCTCACCAGGACCCGGACAGTTCGGCTACACCTTC. Residues: CASSPGPGQFGYTF.

V usage is TRBV19 and J usage is TRBJ2-5; TRBD2 agrees at 7 bases. The CDR3 is 16 amino acids. Germline V gives CDR1 LNHDA, CDR2 SQIVND (reference sequence). V dropped 3 bases and J dropped 0; count of bases not matched to a gene: 7. CDR3 region: CASSIGAGIYQETQYF. The CDR3 nucleotides are TGTGCCAGTAGTATTGGAGCGGGAATATACCAAGAGACCCAGTACTTC.

This chain uses TRBV10-3 with TRBJ2-3; 10 bases agree with TRBD2. After removal of 4 bases from V and 1 base from J, the junction contained 2 bases not matched to a gene. The germline CDR1 and CDR2 sequences are ENHRY and SYGVKD. This CDR3 has 15 amino acids. CDR3 in amino acids: CAISGLAGGTDTQYF. DNA for the CDR3: TGTGCCATCAGTGGGCTAGCGGGAGGCACAGATACGCAGTATTTT.

This clone was observed once. This rearrangement joins TRBV11-1 to TRBJ1-1; 8 nucleotides line up with TRBD1. This CDR3 spans 14 amino acids. The germline V gene encodes CDR1 SGHAT and CDR2 FQDESV (reference sequence). Trimming cost V 5 bases and J 8 bases; bases outside gene matches: 10. The CDR3 DNA is TGTGCCAGCAGCCGGACAGGGTCCCGGGGGGAAGCTTTCTTT. Its translation: CASSRTGSRGEAFF. The whole variable domain, remainder taken from reference TRBV11-1 and TRBJ1-1, is EAEVAQSPRYKITEKSQAVAFWCDPISGHATLYWYRQILGQGPELLVQFQDESVVDDSQLPKDRFSAERLKGVDSTLKIQPAELGDSAMYLCASSRTGSRGEAFFGQGTRLTVV.

The chain has TRBV14 and TRBJ1-2; TRBD1 matches 7 bases. CDR3 length: 14 amino acids. The germline V gene encodes CDR1 SGHDN and CDR2 FVKESK. The trim removed 0 bases at V and 10 bases at J, leaving 8 bases unmatched. The DNA for the CDR3 is TGTGCCAGCAGCCAAGATGCAGACAGGGAGCACTACACCTTC. Its protein is CASSQDADREHYTF.

The rearrangement joins TRBV9 to TRBJ2-6; possibly TRBD2 for D (5 bases). The CDR3 covers 17 residues. The V and J ends lost 0 bases and 1 base respectively, with 11 bases between them. The germline gives CDR1 SGDLS, CDR2 YYNGEE. The CDR3 loop is CASSVATGGSGANVLTF. In nucleotides, the CDR3 is TGTGCCAGCAGCGTAGCCACCGGCGGGTCTGGGGCCAACGTCCTGACTTTC.

This chain joins TRBV19 and TRBJ2-1; D unresolved. Germline V lookup: CDR1 LNHDA, CDR2 SQIVND (reference sequence). The CDR3 is 14 amino acids. Between the trimmed V and J ends, which lost 2 bases and 2 bases, there was a span of 7 bases. The DNA for the CDR3 is TGTGCCAGTAGTATACTAGTAACCTACAATGAGCAGTTCTTC. Translation: CASSILVTYNEQFF.

The V and J genes are TRBV18 and TRBJ2-1; 7 bases match TRBD1. This CDR3 is 14 amino acids long. J lost 10 bases, V lost 3 bases, and 9 bases had no gene match. Germline assignment: CDR1 KGHSH and CDR2 LQKENI. CDR3 coding DNA: TGTGCCAGCTCACCTCGGACAGGAGTGGGGGAGCAGTTCTTC. Translating gives CASSPRTGVGEQFF.

This chain's CDR3 is CASSYPAQGQGDTQYF. CDR3 DNA sequence: TGTGCCAGCAGTTACCCCGCGCAGGGACAGGGAGATACGCAGTATTTT. The gene calls are TRBV6-6 and TRBJ2-3; 9 positions agree with TRBD1. V lost 2 bases and J lost 5; bases outside the gene matches: 8. The CDR3 spans 16 residues. Germline V lookup: CDR1 MNHNY, CDR2 SVGAGI (reference sequence).

J is TRBJ1-1 and V is TRBV5-6; D is unclear. The length of the CDR3 is 13 residues. Trimming stripped 0 bases from V and 3 bases from J, with 6 bases between. CDR1 and CDR2 (germline): SGHDT, YYEEEE. CDR3 amino acids: CASSLVQDTEAFF. DNA for the CDR3: TGTGCCAGCAGCTTGGTTCAGGACACTGAAGCTTTCTTT.

For the CDR3, the DNA is TGTGCCATCAGTGAGCCGGACAGCAGCAATCAGCCCCAGCATTTT. Its translation is CAISEPDSSNQPQHF. The chain uses TRBV10-3 and TRBJ1-5, with a possible D match to TRBD1 (6 bases). The CDR3 extends over 15 amino acids. Germline V gene lookup returns CDR1 ENHRY and CDR2 SYGVKD. V was pared by 2 bases and J by 1 base, with 9 bases between.

The rearrangement uses TRBV29-1 and TRBJ2-2, with 7 nucleotides matching TRBD1. Trimming cost V 7 bases and J 5 bases; bases outside gene matches: 7. The CDR3 sequence is 13 residues long. The germline gives CDR1 SQVTM, CDR2 ANQGSEA. DNA for the CDR3: TGCAGCGCGAAGGACAGGTGGACCGGGGAGCTGTTTTTT. This codes for CSAKDRWTGELFF.

The genes are TRBV9 and TRBJ1-3, with D uncertain. This CDR3 has 15 amino acids. Trimming removed 4 bases from V and 2 bases from J, with 13 bases in between. Looked up from germline, CDR1 is SGDLS and CDR2 is YYNGEE. The CDR3 loop reads CASSPRLLAGNTIYF. CDR3 coding DNA: TGTGCCAGCAGCCCCCGGCTGCTAGCTGGAAACACCATATATTTT.

In its sample, this clone was seen once. The V gene is TRBV28, the J gene TRBJ2-7; the match to TRBD1 covers 10 bases. After removal of 2 bases from V and 7 bases from J, the junction contained 8 bases not matched to a gene. Germline CDR1 and CDR2: MDHEN and SYDVKM. The CDR3 runs 15 residues. The CDR3 here is CASSLATGQGPEQYF. In nucleotides, the CDR3 is TGTGCCAGCAGTTTAGCCACGGGACAGGGGCCGGAGCAGTACTTC.

The chain uses TRBV28 and TRBJ2-5; TRBD1 aligns across 12 bases. The germline gives CDR1 MDHEN, CDR2 SYDVKM. J was trimmed by 5 bases and V by 4 bases; bases with no gene match: 8. The CDR3 sequence is 16 residues long. CDR3 residues: CASSSSGTGGKETQYF. The CDR3 DNA reads as TGTGCCAGCAGTTCCTCCGGGACAGGGGGCAAGGAGACCCAGTACTTC.

The chain combines TRBV13 with TRBJ1-1; TRBD1 aligns across 7 bases. Germline-derived CDR1 and CDR2 are PRHDT and FYEKMQ (reference sequence). CDR3 length: 15 residues. V was pared by 4 bases and J by 5 bases, with 10 bases of the junction left unmatched. CDR3 amino acids: CASSSNRGRETEAFF. For the CDR3, the DNA is TGTGCCAGCAGCTCAAACAGGGGACGTGAGACTGAAGCTTTCTTT.

The V call is TRBV5-5, the J call TRBJ2-7, with TRBD2 matching over 9 bases. Trimming removed 2 bases from V and 0 bases from J; junction bases left unmatched: 12. The germline V gene encodes CDR1 SGHKS and CDR2 YYEKEE (reference sequence). This CDR3 has 18 residues. CDR3 protein: CASSFGLAGKVNSYEQYF. The CDR3 bases are TGTGCCAGCAGCTTTGGGCTAGCGGGGAAGGTAAACTCCTACGAGCAGTACTTC.

The chain carries TRBV19 and TRBJ1-6; D is undetermined. Germline values: CDR1 LNHDA, CDR2 SQIVND (reference sequence). This CDR3 comprises 14 residues. Trimming stripped 4 bases from V and 5 bases from J, with 9 bases between. CDR3 DNA: TGTGCCAGTAGTAGACGGGAAGATAATTCACCCCTCCACTTT. Translated: CASSRREDNSPLHF.

About this clone itself: Relative to the germline gene, one junction end is altered; a read error may explain this. The chain employs TRBV2 and TRBJ2-4; 7 nucleotides align to TRBD1. This CDR3 is 12 amino acids long. Germline CDR1 reads SNHLY; CDR2 reads FYNNEI. For the CDR3, the DNA is TGTGCCAGCAGCCAGATCACGACAGGGACCCACTTC. Protein: CASSQITTGTHF.